Sequencing of this T cell receptor beta chain was carried out in a study of Ad26.COV2.S vaccination and SARS-CoV-2 variants. Study outcomes and limitations: From the TCR breadth and depth analyses, total T cell responses may have been underestimated. Whether participants received vaccine or placebo, their non-spike TCR breadth was similar. Post-vaccination spike-specific CD8+ and CD4+ T cell responses reportedly had substantial breadth.

A note on this clone: As yet, its antigen is unknown.

The CDR3 loop spans 12 amino acids. Trimming pared 6 bases from V and 9 bases from J, leaving 12 bases between. The germline gives CDR1 LGHDT, CDR2 YNNKEL (reference sequence). Treatment: some 20 received Ad26.COV2.S at low or high dose, single or two shots; several received placebo; per-sample allocation not given. Repertoires come from day 63 after the first vaccine or placebo injection. In the vaccine, an Ad26 vector expressed the SARS-CoV-2 spike of the Wuhan strain. Produced via immunoSEQ multiplex PCR; TCRdb's table is partial and in-frame only. The data hold 350,000 to 450,000 clones, with roughly 84% observed a single time.

The chain has TRBV3-1 (or the pseudogene TRBV3-2) and TRBJ2-1; D possibly matches TRBD1 or TRBD2 (6 bases each). Sequenced here: peripheral blood, sampled in a trial of Ad26.COV2.S vaccine versus placebo. The source of this sequence is a person between 18 and 59 years old who received the Ad26.COV2.S COVID-19 vaccine or a placebo. The CDR3 loop is CASREQGLEQFF. DNA for the CDR3: TGTGCCAGCAGGGAACAGGGACTTGAGCAGTTCTTC.